One sample yielded the 9 T cell receptor delta chains listed below, sequenced in a study of gamma-delta chains in newborns, infants, children. TCRdb fed the reads to CATT. The top ten clones hold 15% to 20% of a sample with 4,000 to 4,500 delta-chain clones, around 6.2% of them seen once. Sequencing input: blood. Every receptor here comes from a child who was a newborn, infant or young child, either healthy, febrile or measles-vaccinated (not recorded which).

The chain combines TRDV2 with TRDJ3; 9 nucleotides line up with TRDD3. Trimming at V came to 0 bases and at J to 5 bases, leaving 13 bases not matched to a gene. Germline CDR1 is GEAIGNYY and CDR2 is EKD. CDR3 length: 20 residues. CDR3 nucleotide sequence: TGTGCCTGTGACACCGTAGACTGGGGATACGGGTCCCGGGACACCCGACAGATGTTTTTC. This encodes CACDTVDWGYGSRDTRQMFF.

This clone appeared a few times. Other DNA variants within this sample encode the same CDR3. V usage is TRDV2 and J usage is TRDJ3; 7 bases are a match to TRDD3. Germline V gene sequence: CDR1 GEAIGNYY, CDR2 EKD. CDR3 length: 16 amino acids. Trimming took 1 base from V and 3 from J; bases not matched to a gene: 2. The CDR3 region has the DNA TGTGCCTGTGACACGGTGGGGGACTGGGACACCCGACAGATGTTTTTC. Protein product: CACDTVGDWDTRQMFF.

By share, this clone ranks as medium-sized. Mismatch with germline at one junction end may stem from a read error. The chain carries TRAV29/DV5 and TRDJ1; D remains unclear. CDR3 length: 12 amino acids. The V gene's germline CDR1 is NSMFDY and CDR2 ISSIKDK. The CDR3 region is CAASAYTGKLIF. The CDR3, as DNA: TGTGCAGCAAGCGCGTATACCGGTAAACTCATCTTT.

This clone was detected only a few times. V usage is TRDV2 and J usage is TRDJ3, with 9 bases matching TRDD3. CDR3 length: 21 amino acids. Germline V gene sequence: CDR1 GEAIGNYY, CDR2 EKD. Trimming removed 3 bases from V and 0 bases from J; junction bases left unmatched: 14. CDR3 loop: CACDPIHTGDTSSWDTRQMFF. In DNA form, the CDR3 reads TGTGCCTGTGACCCAATACATACTGGGGATACGAGCTCCTGGGACACCCGACAGATGTTTTTC.

A remark on this clone: A junction boundary mismatches the germline segment, possibly from a read error. The V gene is TRDV2, the J gene TRDJ3, with 13 positions matching TRDD3. TCRdb records no J gene; here it was assigned by comparing the DNA to germline. Germline loops: CDR1 GEAIGNYY, CDR2 EKD. This CDR3 comprises 19 residues. The CDR3 region has the DNA TGTGCCTGTGACAGTACTGGGGGATACGCGTACTGGGACACCCTACAGATGTTTTTC. Encoded protein: CACDSTGGYAYWDTLQMFF.

This clone was detected only a few times. A read error is the likely source, as a far larger clone sits one nucleotide away. This same CDR3 is encoded by further DNA sequences in the sample. The chain combines TRDV2 with TRDJ2, with 12 bases aligning to TRDD3. The length of the CDR3 is 16 residues. From germline, CDR1 is GEAIGNYY and CDR2 EKD. This CDR3 is CACDILGDTLTAQLFF. CDR3 nucleotides: TGTGCCTGTGACATACTGGGGGATACTTTGACAGCACAACTCTTTTTT.

Worth noting for this clone: The sample has other DNA sequences that encode this CDR3 too. The chain recombines TRDV2 with TRDJ3, with 7 bases that match TRDD3. Trimming at V came to 1 base and at J to 0 bases, leaving 5 bases not matched to a gene. This CDR3 region has 18 residues. Germline assignment: CDR1 GEAIGNYY and CDR2 EKD. The CDR3 protein is CACDTGWGSSWDTRQMFF. CDR3 bases: TGTGCCTGTGACACGGGATGGGGGAGCTCCTGGGACACCCGACAGATGTTTTTC.

The chain carries TRDV2 and TRDJ3, with 12 bases aligning to TRDD3. V lost 0 bases and J lost 0; bases outside the gene matches: 5. This CDR3 is 20 amino acids long. Germline V gives CDR1 GEAIGNYY, CDR2 EKD. The CDR3 nucleotides are TGTGCCTGTGACACCGTTATACTGGGGGATACCTCCTGGGACACCCGACAGATGTTTTTC. Amino acids: CACDTVILGDTSWDTRQMFF.

A few counts support this clone. A much larger clone differs by one base, so this may be a read error. The sample carries other DNA sequences with the same CDR3. This chain uses TRDV2 with TRDJ3, with 10 bases identical to TRDD3. The CDR3 has 18 residues. The germline V gene encodes CDR1 GEAIGNYY and CDR2 EKD. In DNA form, the CDR3 reads TGTGCCTGTGACGTACTGGGGGATCTCTCCTGGGACACCCGGCAGATGTTTTTC. It codes for CACDVLGDLSWDTRQMFF.